Below are 23 T cell receptor beta chains sequenced from a single sample in a study of blood T cell repertoires in COVID-19. Produced via immunoSEQ multiplex PCR; TCRdb's table is partial and in-frame only. The sample yields about 270,000 clones, 80% to 90% seen once. The sample taken for sequencing was peripheral blood. These TCRs come from a man aged 80 or over with acute or convalescent COVID-19.

Points on this clone: Sequence at one end of the junction differs from germline and may be a read error. This chain joins TRBV7-7 and TRBJ1-1; tentative D call: TRBD1 (6 bases). The CDR3 loop spans 16 amino acids. Germline V gene sequence: CDR1 SSHAT, CDR2 FNYEAQ (reference sequence). In DNA form, the CDR3 reads TGTGCTAGCAGCTTAGCAGGGACATCCTGGGGCACTGAAGCTTTCTTT. This translates into CASSLAGTSWGTEAFF.

The V call is TRBV5-4, the J call TRBJ2-2, with D possibly being TRBD2 (6 bases). This CDR3 has 16 residues. Germline-derived CDR1 and CDR2 are SGHNT and YYREEE (reference sequence). V dropped 4 bases and J dropped 3 bases, with 16 bases sitting between them. CDR3 sequence reads: CASSPGGSTDTGELFF. CDR3 DNA: TGTGCCAGCAGCCCTGGGGGGTCGACGGACACCGGGGAGCTGTTTTTT.

The chain is built from TRBV4-2 and TRBJ2-1, with 11 bases lining up with TRBD2. The V gene end was trimmed by 4 bases and the J gene end by 8 bases; junction bases not matched to a gene: 19. The V gene's germline CDR1 is LGHNA and CDR2 YNFKEQ. The CDR3 is 19 amino acids. The CDR3 region is CASSPHKKISGGAGDEQFF. The CDR3 nucleotides are TGTGCCAGCAGCCCCCATAAAAAAATTAGCGGGGGGGCCGGCGATGAGCAGTTCTTC.

This rearrangement joins TRBV28 to TRBJ1-5; D is unclear. Looked up from germline, CDR1 is MDHEN and CDR2 is SYDVKM. V gave up 6 bases and J gave up 6 bases, with 6 bases separating them. The CDR3 totals 11 residues. In DNA form, the CDR3 reads TGTGCCAGCAGGCAGGTTCAGCCCCAGCATTTT. Protein: CASRQVQPQHF.

The CDR3 here is CATSLAGGRGGEQYF. The CDR3 region has the DNA TGTGCCACCTCCCTCGCTGGCGGGAGAGGGGGCGAGCAGTACTTC. The chain is built from TRBV11-2 and TRBJ2-7; TRBD2 might be the D (7 bases). This CDR3 has 15 amino acids. CDR1 is SGHAT, CDR2 FQNNGV, per germline. Between the trimmed V and J ends, which lost 10 bases and 6 bases, there was a span of 25 bases. The variable domain in full, completed from reference TRBV11-2 and TRBJ2-7, reads EAGVAQSPRYKIIEKRQSVAFWCNPISGHATLYWYQQILGQGPKLLIQFQNNGVVDDSQLPKDRFSAERLKGVDSTLKIQPAKLEDSAVYLCATSLAGGRGGEQYFGPGTRLTVT.

The chain carries TRBV6-5 and TRBJ2-1; 10 nucleotides line up with TRBD1. V was clipped by 6 bases and J by 3 bases; unmatched bases: 5. Germline-derived CDR1 and CDR2 are MNHEY and SVGAGI. This CDR3 has 15 amino acids. The CDR3 nucleotides read TGTGCCAGCAGGACGACAGGGGGCGGCTACAATGAGCAGTTCTTC. Encoded protein: CASRTTGGGYNEQFF.

This chain connects TRBV5-1 to TRBJ2-5; D possibly corresponds to TRBD2 (6 bases). Trimming shortened V by 1 base and J by 2 bases, and 12 bases separated the two germline ends. Germline lookup yields CDR1 SGHRS and CDR2 YFSETQ. This CDR3 has 15 amino acids. CDR3 amino acids: CASSLTGDLQETQYF. The DNA of the CDR3 is TGCGCCAGCAGCTTGACCGGGGACTTACAAGAGACCCAGTACTTC.

Notes on this clone: Other DNA sequences in this sample translate to the same CDR3. The chain recombines TRBV5-1 with TRBJ1-5; D perhaps matches TRBD1 (5 bases). V was shortened by 0 bases and J by 1 base, with 8 bases between the two germline ends. The CDR3 runs 15 residues. Germline values: CDR1 SGHRS, CDR2 YFSETQ. The DNA for the CDR3 is TGCGCCAGCAGCTTGGGGACACAGAGCAATCAGCCCCAGCATTTT. Amino acids: CASSLGTQSNQPQHF.

The V gene is TRBV6-5, the J gene TRBJ1-1, with a tentative D call TRBD1 (5 bases). Trimming took 6 bases from V and 5 from J, leaving 10 bases between them. The length of the CDR3 is 12 residues. Germline assignment: CDR1 MNHEY and CDR2 SVGAGI. CDR3 sequence (DNA): TGTGCCAGCAGGAGCAGGGTAACTGAAGCTTTCTTT. Translation gives CASRSRVTEAFF.

The chain recombines TRBV5-6 with TRBJ1-5, with a possible D match to TRBD1 (6 bases). Trimming removed 2 bases at V and 0 bases at J, with 9 bases between. Germline V gene data show CDR1 as SGHDT and CDR2 as YYEEEE. The CDR3 length is 15 residues. CDR3 nucleotides: TGTGCCAGCAGCTTAAGGGGGACTAGCAATCAGCCCCAGCATTTT. Its translation: CASSLRGTSNQPQHF.

The V and J genes are TRBV15 and TRBJ2-5; the match to TRBD2 covers 12 bases. V lost 1 base and J lost 2; bases outside the gene matches: 8. CDR3 length: 18 amino acids. The germline V gene has CDR1 LNHNV and CDR2 YYDKDF (reference sequence). The CDR3 sequence: CATSRGSTSGGTQETQYF. For the CDR3, the DNA is TGTGCCACCAGCAGAGGATCCACTAGCGGGGGGACACAAGAGACCCAGTACTTC.

J is TRBJ1-2 and V is TRBV3-1 (or the pseudogene TRBV3-2); 7 bases align to TRBD1. CDR1 and CDR2 (germline): LGHDT, YNNKEL (reference sequence). This CDR3 is built from 18 residues. Germline trimming cut 1 base from V and 3 bases from J; bases unmatched to any gene: 14. The CDR3 sequence is CASSQALHPRDRYYGYTF. The CDR3 nucleotides read TGTGCCAGCAGCCAAGCCCTCCACCCCCGGGACAGATACTATGGCTACACCTTC.

This rearrangement joins TRBV5-1 to TRBJ2-5; TRBD1 matches 10 bases. CDR1 and CDR2 from the germline V gene are SGHRS and YFSETQ. The CDR3 length is 15 residues. V shed 4 bases, J shed 4 bases, and the junction held 7 bases outside the gene matches. The CDR3 loop reads CASSLGQGVTETQYF. As DNA, the CDR3 is TGCGCCAGCAGCCTAGGACAGGGGGTCACAGAGACCCAGTACTTC.

The chain couples TRBV9 to TRBJ2-3; D may be TRBD1 (6 bases). The germline gives CDR1 SGDLS, CDR2 YYNGEE. The V end lost 2 bases, the J end lost 0 bases, and 16 bases lay between the germline ends. The CDR3 extends over 17 amino acids. The CDR3 sequence: CASSVATTGFSTDTQYF. CDR3 nucleotide sequence: TGTGCCAGCAGCGTGGCTACGACAGGCTTTAGCACAGATACGCAGTATTTT.

The rearrangement uses TRBV4-1 and TRBJ2-5; 13 bases fit TRBD2. The J segment lost 2 bases and the V segment lost 3 bases, leaving 15 bases of the junction unmatched. Per germline, CDR1 MGHRA and CDR2 YSYEKL. The CDR3 is 20 residues long. In DNA form, the CDR3 reads TGCGCCAGCAGCCAGGTTTATGTTACTAGCGGGAGGGTCGAGCAAGAGACCCAGTACTTC. It is translated as CASSQVYVTSGRVEQETQYF.

The chain has TRBV30 and TRBJ2-7; D gene ambiguous. Germline-derived CDR1 and CDR2 are GTSNPN and SVGIG (reference sequence). Trimming removed 0 bases at V and 7 bases at J, with 16 bases between. CDR3 size: 14 residues. CDR3 sequence reads: CAWSVTRGVGEQYF. CDR3 coding DNA: TGTGCCTGGAGTGTAACCCGAGGTGTGGGTGAGCAGTACTTC. The full variable domain, its missing parts supplied by reference TRBV30 and TRBJ2-7, is SQTIHQWPATLVQPVGSPLSLECTVEGTSNPNLYWYRQAAGRGLQLLFYSVGIGQISSEVPQNLSASRPQDRQFILSSKKLLLSDSGFYLCAWSVTRGVGEQYFGPGTRLTVT.

CDR3 amino acids: CASNKWAGTDTQYF. The CDR3 DNA is TGTGCCAGCAACAAGTGGGCTGGCACAGATACGCAGTATTTT. The rearrangement uses TRBV27 and TRBJ2-3; D remains unclear. V was shortened by 7 bases and J by 1 base, with 12 bases between the two germline ends. The CDR3 runs 14 residues. CDR1 MNHEY and CDR2 SMNVEV come from the germline V gene (reference sequence).

The chain carries TRBV6-6 and TRBJ1-6; a weak D match, TRBD1 (6 bases). Trimming pared 3 bases from V and 10 bases from J, leaving 19 bases between. The CDR3 has 16 residues. Per the germline V gene, CDR1 is MNHNY and CDR2 is SVGAGI (reference sequence). DNA for the CDR3: TGTGCCAGCAGTTATCTGTCGGGGGGCCCGGGGTCACCCCTCCACTTT. It specifies CASSYLSGGPGSPLHF.

The chain carries TRBV5-1 and TRBJ2-5; 10 bases map to TRBD2. Trimming removed 0 bases from V and 5 bases from J; junction bases left unmatched: 7. CDR1 SGHRS and CDR2 YFSETQ come from the germline V gene. The CDR3 spans 16 residues. CDR3 sequence: CASSLAGGLARETQYF. In nucleotides, the CDR3 is TGCGCCAGCAGCTTGGCCGGGGGACTAGCGCGGGAGACCCAGTACTTC. The full variable domain, rest sourced from reference TRBV5-1 and TRBJ2-5, is KAGVTQTPRYLIKTRGQQVTLSCSPISGHRSVSWYQQTPGQGLQFLFEYFSETQRNKGNFPGRFSGRQFSNSRSEMNVSTLELGDSALYLCASSLAGGLARETQYFGPGTRLLVL.

There are a few counts of this clone. V is TRBV19 and J is TRBJ1-1; D is ambiguous. Germline-derived CDR1 and CDR2 are LNHDA and SQIVND (reference sequence). Between the trimmed V and J ends, which lost 3 bases and 1 base, there was a span of 9 bases. CDR3 size: 14 residues. Written as DNA, the CDR3 is TGTGCCAGTAGTATTGCTCGGGGGAACACTGAAGCTTTCTTT. Amino acids: CASSIARGNTEAFF.

This clone has a single count. The chain uses TRBV28 and TRBJ1-1, with D tentatively TRBD1 (5 bases). CDR1 is MDHEN, CDR2 SYDVKM, per germline. Trimming shortened V by 3 bases and J by 0 bases, and 5 bases separated the two germline ends. The CDR3 spans 13 residues. The CDR3 reads CASSFRVNTEAFF. The DNA for the CDR3 is TGTGCCAGCAGTTTCAGGGTGAACACTGAAGCTTTCTTT.

The chain has TRBV9 and TRBJ2-3, with D possibly matching TRBD1 (6 bases). V dropped 1 base and J dropped 2 bases, with 14 bases sitting between them. There are 16 residues in the CDR3. CDR1 and CDR2 from the germline V gene are SGDLS and YYNGEE. In nucleotides, the CDR3 is TGTGCCAGCAGCGTAAGACAGGTGGCCACCACAGATACGCAGTATTTT. This encodes CASSVRQVATTDTQYF.

V is TRBV18 and J is TRBJ2-1; TRBD2 might be the D (6 bases). Germline V gene data show CDR1 as KGHSH and CDR2 as LQKENI. The ends were cut back, 3 bases at V and 0 bases at J, with 6 bases in the middle. The CDR3 sequence is 14 residues long. The CDR3: CASSPGSSYNEQFF. The CDR3 DNA reads as TGTGCCAGCTCACCCGGGAGCTCCTACAATGAGCAGTTCTTC. Drawing the rest from reference TRBV18 and TRBJ2-1, the complete variable domain is NAGVMQNPRHLVRRRGQEARLRCSPMKGHSHVYWYRQLPEEGLKFMVYLQKENIIDESGMPKERFSAEFPKEGPSILRIQQVVRGDSAAYFCASSPGSSYNEQFFGPGTRLTVL.